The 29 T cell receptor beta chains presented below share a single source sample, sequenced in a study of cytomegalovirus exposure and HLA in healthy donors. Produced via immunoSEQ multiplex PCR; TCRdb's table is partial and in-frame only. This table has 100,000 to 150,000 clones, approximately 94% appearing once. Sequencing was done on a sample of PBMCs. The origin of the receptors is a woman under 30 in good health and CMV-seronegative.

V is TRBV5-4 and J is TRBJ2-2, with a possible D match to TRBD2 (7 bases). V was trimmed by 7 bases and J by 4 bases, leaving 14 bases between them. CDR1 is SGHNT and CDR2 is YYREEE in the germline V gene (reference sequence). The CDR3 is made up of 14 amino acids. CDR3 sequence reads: CASRGGVSTGELFF. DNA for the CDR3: TGTGCCAGCCGAGGGGGGGTATCCACCGGGGAGCTGTTTTTT.

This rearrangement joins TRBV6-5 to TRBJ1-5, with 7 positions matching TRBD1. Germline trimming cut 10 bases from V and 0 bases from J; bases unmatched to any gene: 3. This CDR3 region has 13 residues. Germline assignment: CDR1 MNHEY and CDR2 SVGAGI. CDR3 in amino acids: CATGTDSNQPQHF. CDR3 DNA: TGTGCCACCGGGACAGATAGCAATCAGCCCCAGCATTTT.

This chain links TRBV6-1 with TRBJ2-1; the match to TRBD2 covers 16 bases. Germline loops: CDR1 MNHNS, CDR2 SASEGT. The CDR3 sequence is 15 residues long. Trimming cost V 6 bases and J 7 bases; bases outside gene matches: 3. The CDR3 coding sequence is TGTGCCAGCAGGGGACTAGCGGGAGGGCCAAATGAGCAGTTCTTC. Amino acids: CASRGLAGGPNEQFF.

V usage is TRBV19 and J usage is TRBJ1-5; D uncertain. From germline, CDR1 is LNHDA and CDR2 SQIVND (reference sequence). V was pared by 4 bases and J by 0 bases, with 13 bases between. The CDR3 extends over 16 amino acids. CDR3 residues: CASSNSGSYSNQPQHF. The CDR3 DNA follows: TGTGCCAGTAGTAATTCGGGATCATATAGCAATCAGCCCCAGCATTTT.

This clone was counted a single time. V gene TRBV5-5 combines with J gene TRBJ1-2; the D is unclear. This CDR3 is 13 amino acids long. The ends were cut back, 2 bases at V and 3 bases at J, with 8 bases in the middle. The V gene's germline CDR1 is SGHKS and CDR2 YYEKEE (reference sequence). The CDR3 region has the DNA TGTGCCAGCAGCTTCCTTCGGGACTATGGCTACACCTTC. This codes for CASSFLRDYGYTF.

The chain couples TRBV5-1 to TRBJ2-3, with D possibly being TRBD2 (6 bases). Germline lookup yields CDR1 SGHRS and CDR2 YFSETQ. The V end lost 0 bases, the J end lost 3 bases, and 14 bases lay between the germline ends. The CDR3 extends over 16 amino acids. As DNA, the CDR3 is TGCGCCAGCAGCTTGGCCGAGGGAGGACGGACAGATACGCAGTATTTT. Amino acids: CASSLAEGGRTDTQYF.

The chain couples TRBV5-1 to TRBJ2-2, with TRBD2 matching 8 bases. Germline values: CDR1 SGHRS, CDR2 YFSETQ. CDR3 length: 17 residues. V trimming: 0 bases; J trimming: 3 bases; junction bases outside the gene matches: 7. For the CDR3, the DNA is TGCGCCAGCAGCTTGGCCCCCAGCGGGAGTTACACCGGGGAGCTGTTTTTT. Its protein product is CASSLAPSGSYTGELFF.

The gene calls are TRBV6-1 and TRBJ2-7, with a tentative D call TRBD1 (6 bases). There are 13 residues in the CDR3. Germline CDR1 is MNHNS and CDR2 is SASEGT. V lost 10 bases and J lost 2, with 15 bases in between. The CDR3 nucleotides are TGTGCCACCCAACGGGCAGGGGCCTACGAGCAGTACTTC. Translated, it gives CATQRAGAYEQYF.

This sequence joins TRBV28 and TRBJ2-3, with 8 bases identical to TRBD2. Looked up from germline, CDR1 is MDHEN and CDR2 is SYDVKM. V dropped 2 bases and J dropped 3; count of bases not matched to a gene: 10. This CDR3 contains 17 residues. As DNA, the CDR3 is TGTGCCAGCAGTTTAGGGGCCCCGGGGGGGCCGACAGATACGCAGTATTTT. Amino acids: CASSLGAPGGPTDTQYF.

The CDR3 DNA sequence: TGTGCCAGCAGCTCCCGGACAGGTCGGGATACGCAGTATTTT. Protein product: CASSSRTGRDTQYF. V and J are TRBV7-9 and TRBJ2-3; 7 nucleotides agree with TRBD1. Trimming at V came to 4 bases and at J to 6 bases, leaving 7 bases not matched to a gene. Germline loops: CDR1 SEHNR, CDR2 FQNEAQ (reference sequence). The CDR3 has 14 residues.

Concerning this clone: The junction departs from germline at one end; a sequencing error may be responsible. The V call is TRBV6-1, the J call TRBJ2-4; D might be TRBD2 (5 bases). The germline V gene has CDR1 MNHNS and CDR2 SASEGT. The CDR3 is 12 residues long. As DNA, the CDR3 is TGTGCCAGCAGTGTGACACCGGGCGGGTGGAACTTC. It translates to CASSVTPGGWNF.

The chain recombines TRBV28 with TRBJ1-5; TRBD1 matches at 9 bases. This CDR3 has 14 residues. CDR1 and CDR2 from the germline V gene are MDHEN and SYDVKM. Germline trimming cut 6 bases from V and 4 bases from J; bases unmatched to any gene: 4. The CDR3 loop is CASRYRGQNQPQHF. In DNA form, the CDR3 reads TGTGCCAGCAGATACAGGGGGCAAAATCAGCCCCAGCATTTT. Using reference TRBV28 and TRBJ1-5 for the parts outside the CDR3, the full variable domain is DVKVTQSSRYLVKRTGEKVFLECVQDMDHENMFWYRQDPGLGLRLIYFSYDVKMKEKGDIPEGYSVSREKKERFSLILESASTNQTSMYLCASRYRGQNQPQHFGDGTRLSIL.

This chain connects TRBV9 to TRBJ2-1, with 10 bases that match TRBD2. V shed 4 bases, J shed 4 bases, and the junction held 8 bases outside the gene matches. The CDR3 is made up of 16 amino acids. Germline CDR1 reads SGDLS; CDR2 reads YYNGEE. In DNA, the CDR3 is TGTGCCAGCAGCCCCCTCAGCGGGGGGGGATACAATGAGCAGTTCTTC. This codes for CASSPLSGGGYNEQFF.

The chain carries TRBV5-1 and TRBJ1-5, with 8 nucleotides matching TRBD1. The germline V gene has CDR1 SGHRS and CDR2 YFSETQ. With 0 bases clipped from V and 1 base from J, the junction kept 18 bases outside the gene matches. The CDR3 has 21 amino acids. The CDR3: CASSLGTGPVKVGLSNQPQHF. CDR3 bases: TGCGCCAGCAGCTTGGGGACAGGGCCCGTAAAGGTAGGTCTGAGCAATCAGCCCCAGCATTTT.

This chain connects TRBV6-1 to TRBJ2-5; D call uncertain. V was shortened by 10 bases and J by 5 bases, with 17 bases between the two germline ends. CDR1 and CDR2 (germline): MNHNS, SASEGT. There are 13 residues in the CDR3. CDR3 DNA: TGTGCCACCTTAAAGCAGGCCTGGGAGACCCAGTACTTC. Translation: CATLKQAWETQYF.

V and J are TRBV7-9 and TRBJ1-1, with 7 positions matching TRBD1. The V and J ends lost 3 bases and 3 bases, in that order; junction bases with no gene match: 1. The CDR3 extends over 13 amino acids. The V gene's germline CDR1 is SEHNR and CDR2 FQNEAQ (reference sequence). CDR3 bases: TGTGCCAGCAGCTTCGACAGGGACACTGAAGCTTTCTTT. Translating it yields CASSFDRDTEAFF. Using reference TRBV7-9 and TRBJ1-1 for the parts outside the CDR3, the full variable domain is DTGVSQNPRHKITKRGQNVTFRCDPISEHNRLYWYRQTLGQGPEFLTYFQNEAQLEKSRLLSDRFSAERPKGSFSTLEIQRTEQGDSAMYLCASSFDRDTEAFFGQGTRLTVV.

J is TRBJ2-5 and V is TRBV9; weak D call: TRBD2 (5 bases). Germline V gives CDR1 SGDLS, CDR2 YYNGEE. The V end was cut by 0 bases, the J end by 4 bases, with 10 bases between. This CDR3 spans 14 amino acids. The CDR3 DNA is TGTGCCAGCAGCGTAGCTACGGGGATAGAGACCCAGTACTTC. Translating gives CASSVATGIETQYF.

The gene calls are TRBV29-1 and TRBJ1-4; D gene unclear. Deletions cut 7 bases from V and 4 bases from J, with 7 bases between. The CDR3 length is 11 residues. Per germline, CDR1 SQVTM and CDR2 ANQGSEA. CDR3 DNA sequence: TGCAGCGGGGCCTTTAATGAAAAACTGTTTTTT. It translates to CSGAFNEKLFF.

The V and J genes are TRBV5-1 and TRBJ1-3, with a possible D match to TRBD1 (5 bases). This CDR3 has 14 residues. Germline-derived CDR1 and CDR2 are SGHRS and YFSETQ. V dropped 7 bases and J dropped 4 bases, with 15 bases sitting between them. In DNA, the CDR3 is TGCGCCAGCGCCGGTGGGGCGGCGGGAAACACCATATATTTT. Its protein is CASAGGAAGNTIYF.

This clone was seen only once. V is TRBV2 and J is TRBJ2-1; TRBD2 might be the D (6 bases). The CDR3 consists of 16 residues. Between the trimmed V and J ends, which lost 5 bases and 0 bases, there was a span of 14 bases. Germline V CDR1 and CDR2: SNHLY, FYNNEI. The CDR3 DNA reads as TGTGCCAGCAGTTCCCCTAGCGTTAGCTCCTACAATGAGCAGTTCTTC. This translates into CASSSPSVSSYNEQFF.

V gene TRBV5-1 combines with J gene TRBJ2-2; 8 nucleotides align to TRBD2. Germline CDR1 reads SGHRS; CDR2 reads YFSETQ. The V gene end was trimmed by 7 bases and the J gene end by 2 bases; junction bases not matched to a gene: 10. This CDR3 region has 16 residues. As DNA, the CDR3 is TGCGCCAGCTCACCGGGAGGGACCTTTAACACCGGGGAGCTGTTTTTT. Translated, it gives CASSPGGTFNTGELFF.

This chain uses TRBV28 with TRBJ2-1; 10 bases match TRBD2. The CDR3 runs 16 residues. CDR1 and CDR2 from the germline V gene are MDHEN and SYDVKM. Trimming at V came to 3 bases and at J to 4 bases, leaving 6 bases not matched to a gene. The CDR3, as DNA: TGTGCCAGCAGTTTTCCCCTAGCGGGAGTTTACAATGAGCAGTTCTTC. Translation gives CASSFPLAGVYNEQFF. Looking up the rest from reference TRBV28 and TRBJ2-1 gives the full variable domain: DVKVTQSSRYLVKRTGEKVFLECVQDMDHENMFWYRQDPGLGLRLIYFSYDVKMKEKGDIPEGYSVSREKKERFSLILESASTNQTSMYLCASSFPLAGVYNEQFFGPGTRLTVL.

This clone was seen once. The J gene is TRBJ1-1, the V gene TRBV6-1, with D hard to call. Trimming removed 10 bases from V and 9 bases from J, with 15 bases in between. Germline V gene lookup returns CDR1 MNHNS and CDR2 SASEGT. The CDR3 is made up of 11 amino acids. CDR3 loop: CAISRREKAFF. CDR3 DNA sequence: TGTGCCATCTCTCGGCGGGAGAAAGCTTTCTTT.

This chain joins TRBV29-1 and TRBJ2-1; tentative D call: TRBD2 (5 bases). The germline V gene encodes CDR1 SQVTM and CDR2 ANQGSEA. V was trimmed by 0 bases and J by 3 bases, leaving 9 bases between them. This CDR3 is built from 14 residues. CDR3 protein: CSVEERVDYNEQFF. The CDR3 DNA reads TGCAGCGTTGAAGAGCGGGTTGACTACAATGAGCAGTTCTTC.

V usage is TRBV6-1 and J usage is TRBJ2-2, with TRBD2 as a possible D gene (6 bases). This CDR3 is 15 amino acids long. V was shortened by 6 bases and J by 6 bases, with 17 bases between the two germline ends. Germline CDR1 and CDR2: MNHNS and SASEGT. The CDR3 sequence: CASRRGPYRSGELFF. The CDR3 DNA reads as TGTGCCAGCAGGCGGGGACCCTATAGGTCCGGGGAGCTGTTTTTT.

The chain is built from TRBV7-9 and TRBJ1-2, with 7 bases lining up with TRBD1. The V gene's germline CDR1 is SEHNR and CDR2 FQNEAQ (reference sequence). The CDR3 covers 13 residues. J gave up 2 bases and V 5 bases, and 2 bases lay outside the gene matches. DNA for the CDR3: TGTGCCAGCAGCCCACAGGGGAACTATGGCTACACCTTC. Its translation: CASSPQGNYGYTF.

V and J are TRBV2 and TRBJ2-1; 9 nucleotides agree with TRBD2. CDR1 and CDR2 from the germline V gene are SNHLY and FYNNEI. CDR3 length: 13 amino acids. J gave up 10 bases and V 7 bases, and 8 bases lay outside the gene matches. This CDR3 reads CASIIMAGGEQFF. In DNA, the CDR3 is TGTGCCAGCATTATTATGGCGGGGGGGGAGCAGTTCTTC.

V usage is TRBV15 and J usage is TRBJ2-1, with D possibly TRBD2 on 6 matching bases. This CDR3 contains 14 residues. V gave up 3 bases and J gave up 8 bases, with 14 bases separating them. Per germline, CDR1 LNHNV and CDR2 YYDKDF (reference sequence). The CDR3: CATSSGTSLYEQFF. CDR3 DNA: TGTGCCACCAGCAGCGGGACTTCTCTTTATGAGCAGTTCTTC.

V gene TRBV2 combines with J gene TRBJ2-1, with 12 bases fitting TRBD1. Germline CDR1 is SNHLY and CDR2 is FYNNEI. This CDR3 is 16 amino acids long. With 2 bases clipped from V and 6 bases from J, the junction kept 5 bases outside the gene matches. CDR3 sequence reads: CASSELGTGGFNEQFF. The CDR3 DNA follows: TGTGCCAGCAGTGAATTGGGGACAGGGGGCTTCAATGAGCAGTTCTTC.